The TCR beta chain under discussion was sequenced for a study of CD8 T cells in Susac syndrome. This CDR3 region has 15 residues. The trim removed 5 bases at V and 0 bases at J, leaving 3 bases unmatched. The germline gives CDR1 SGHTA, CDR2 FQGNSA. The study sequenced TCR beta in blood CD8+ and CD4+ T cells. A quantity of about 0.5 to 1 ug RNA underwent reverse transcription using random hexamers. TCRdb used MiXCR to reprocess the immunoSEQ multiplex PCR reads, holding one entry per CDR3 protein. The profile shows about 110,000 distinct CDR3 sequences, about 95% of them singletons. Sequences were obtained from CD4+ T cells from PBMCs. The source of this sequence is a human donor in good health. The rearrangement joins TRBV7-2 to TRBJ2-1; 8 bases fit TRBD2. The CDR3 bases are TGTGCCAGCAGCGCTAGCGGGCCCTCCTACAATGAGCAGTTCTTC. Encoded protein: CASSASGPSYNEQFF.